This passage covers 8 T cell receptor beta chains from one sample sequenced in a study of T-cell reconstitution after alpha-beta-depleted transplantation in children. During its preparation, the TCRbeta library received unique molecular identifiers. TCRdb reprocessed the PCR reads with MiXCR, giving one entry per CDR3 protein. The sample lists roughly 490,000 distinct CDR3 sequences, 10% to 12% occurring once. The sample in question was PBMCs, mostly from graft donor cells, obtained 180 days after TCRalphabeta/CD19-depleted stem cell transplant. The receptors here all came from a female patient aged 2 to 10 who had a stem cell transplant for aplastic anemia, so the T cells may come from the graft donor.

This clonotype was seen ten or more times. The CDR3 DNA is TGTGCCAGCAGTTTAGGGACACGCAATCAGCCCCAGCATTTT. Protein sequence: CASSLGTRNQPQHF. This rearrangement joins TRBV28 to TRBJ1-5; maybe TRBD1 (6 bases). V was shortened by 2 bases and J by 2 bases, with 7 bases between the two germline ends. Germline lookup yields CDR1 MDHEN and CDR2 SYDVKM. This CDR3 contains 14 residues.

The chain uses TRBV7-9 and TRBJ1-2; D may be TRBD1 (5 bases). Trimming stripped 5 bases from V and 0 bases from J, with 13 bases between. CDR1 and CDR2 (germline): SEHNR, FQNEAQ (reference sequence). The CDR3 runs 15 residues. The CDR3 DNA sequence: TGTGCCAGCAGCCCCCGGACACTCGCTAACTATGGCTACACCTTC. This codes for CASSPRTLANYGYTF.

V gene TRBV21-1 combines with J gene TRBJ2-1; the D call of TRBD2 is as the table states it, not checked on the DNA. TRBV21-1 constitutes a pseudogene. CDR3 length: 18 amino acids. The CDR3 spells CASSKGLAGDPSGNEQFF. Written as DNA, the CDR3 is TGTGCCAGCAGCAAAGGGCTAGCGGGAGACCCCTCGGGCAATGAGCAGTTCTTC.

The rearrangement uses TRBV27 and TRBJ2-7; tentative D call: TRBD2 (6 bases). There are 16 residues in the CDR3. V lost 4 bases and J 1 base, leaving 17 bases between the germline ends. Germline V gene lookup returns CDR1 MNHEY and CDR2 SMNVEV (reference sequence). CDR3 region: CASSSLLEGFSYEQYF. CDR3 bases: TGTGCCAGCAGTTCCCTACTGGAGGGTTTTTCCTACGAGCAGTACTTC.

This clonotype was counted ten times or more. The rearrangement joins TRBV25-1 to TRBJ2-5; TRBD1 might be the D (5 bases). The CDR3 covers 14 residues. V was pared by 4 bases and J by 2 bases, with 11 bases between. CDR1 is MGHDK, CDR2 SYGVNS, per germline. CDR3 DNA: TGTGCCAGCAGTGGTGTAGGGGTACAAGAGACCCAGTACTTC. Translating gives CASSGVGVQETQYF.

J is TRBJ2-1 and V is TRBV20-1, with TRBD2 identical over 7 bases. The length of the CDR3 is 11 residues. Germline trimming cut 3 bases from V and 10 bases from J; bases unmatched to any gene: 3. Germline CDR1 DFQATT, CDR2 SNEGSKA (reference sequence). The CDR3 region is CSASGRKEQFF. The CDR3 coding sequence is TGCAGTGCTAGCGGGAGGAAGGAGCAGTTCTTC.

A few counts support this clonotype. This chain links TRBV29-1 with TRBJ2-5, with a weak D call TRBD2 (6 bases). Deletions cut 7 bases from V and 5 bases from J, with 23 bases between. CDR1 is SQVTM and CDR2 is ANQGSEA in the germline V gene. This CDR3 is 15 amino acids long. In nucleotides, the CDR3 is TGCAGCGCTGGGTCGGGGACCGGGACTCGGGAGACCCAGTACTTC. As protein: CSAGSGTGTRETQYF.

The chain recombines TRBV7-4 with TRBJ1-1, with D possibly TRBD1 on 5 matching bases. CDR1 is SGHVT, CDR2 SQSDAQ, per germline. CDR3 length equals 17 residues. V dropped 0 bases and J dropped 4 bases, with 18 bases sitting between them. This CDR3 is CASSLAPTGQGLTEAFF. CDR3 sequence (DNA): TGTGCCAGCAGCTTAGCTCCCACGGGGCAGGGACTCACTGAAGCTTTCTTT. Filled out from reference TRBV7-4 and TRBJ1-1, the complete variable domain reads GAGVSQSPRYKVAKRGRDVALRCDSISGHVTLYWYRQTLGQGSEVLTYSQSDAQRDKSGRPSGRFSAERPERSVSTLKIQRTEQGDSAVYLCASSLAPTGQGLTEAFFGQGTRLTVV.